The rows below give T cell receptor beta chains drawn from one sample of a study of blood T cell repertoires in COVID-19. The repertoire was sequenced with immunoSEQ multiplex PCR; TCRdb's copy has only in-frame clones and lacks some. The sample shows some 340,000 clones, about 85% of them seen only once. Specimen: peripheral blood. These receptors were collected from a woman younger than 35 with acute or convalescent COVID-19. Both conserved end residues are part of each CDR3. The D gene is left open where the match is weak. The size entry is marked missing in some rows and otherwise reads once, few, many or a size class.

D,size,V,J,CDR3,DNA
TRBD1,-,TRBV5-4,TRBJ2-7,CASSQGQASYEQYF,TGTGCCAGCAGCCAGGGACAGGCATCCTACGAGCAGTACTTC
TRBD1,-,TRBV12-5,TRBJ2-1,CASGGTGGTYNEQFF,TGTGCTAGTGGCGGGACAGGGGGGACCTACAATGAGCAGTTCTTC
-,-,TRBV10-2,TRBJ1-1,CASSESTDLNTEAFF,TGCGCCAGCAGTGAGTCGACAGATTTGAACACTGAAGCTTTCTTT
-,-,TRBV6-5,TRBJ1-3,CASSYSGQGNTIYF,TGTGCCAGCAGTTACAGTGGACAGGGAAACACCATATATTTT
-,once,TRBV7-2,TRBJ2-7,CASSLGQASSYEQYF,TGTGCCAGCAGCTTAGGACAGGCGAGCTCCTACGAGCAGTACTTC
TRBD1,once,TRBV28,TRBJ2-7,CASSSSGTGGLGSYEQYF,TGTGCCAGCAGTTCCTCCGGGACAGGGGGGTTGGGCTCCTACGAGCAGTACTTC
-,-,TRBV4-2,TRBJ1-1,CASSPTQAGTEAFF,TGTGCCAGCAGCCCGACCCAGGCAGGCACTGAAGCTTTCTTT
TRBD1,once,TRBV6-5,TRBJ1-2,CASNPGTGGGYGYTF,TGTGCCAGCAACCCGGGGACAGGGGGTGGCTATGGCTACACCTTC
-,-,TRBV6-5,TRBJ2-3,CASSLLADGTDTQYF,TGTGCCAGCAGTCTATTAGCGGACGGCACAGATACGCAGTATTTT
TRBD1,-,TRBV7-3,TRBJ1-1,CASSLAHRGRGAFF,TGTGCCAGCAGCTTGGCCCACAGGGGGCGAGGAGCTTTCTTT
TRBD1,-,TRBV5-8,TRBJ1-2,CASSAMTGVTGGYTF,TGTGCCAGCAGCGCCATGACAGGGGTGACGGGGGGCTACACCTTC
-,-,TRBV11-1,TRBJ2-4,CASSRGGKNIQYF,TGTGCCAGCAGCCGCGGAGGCAAAAACATTCAGTACTTC
TRBD2,-,TRBV4-1,TRBJ2-1,CASRGTSVNEQFF,TGCGCCAGCAGGGGGACTAGCGTAAACGAGCAGTTCTTC
-,once,TRBV5-8,TRBJ2-5,CASSLGQGWQETQYF,TGTGCCAGCAGCTTGGGGCAGGGGTGGCAAGAGACCCAGTACTTC
-,-,TRBV5-6,TRBJ1-5,CASSLMGMDSQPQHF,TGTGCCAGCAGCTTGATGGGTATGGATAGCCAGCCCCAGCATTTT
TRBD1,-,TRBV7-9,TRBJ1-4,CASSLEGAGKEKLFF,TGTGCCAGCAGCTTAGAGGGGGCAGGGAAGGAAAAACTGTTTTTT
TRBD1,-,TRBV6-5,TRBJ1-2,CASSSTGRYGYTF,TGTGCCAGCAGCTCGACAGGGAGGTATGGCTACACCTTC
-,-,TRBV24-1,TRBJ1-2,CATGGNYGYTF,TGTGCCACCGGAGGTAACTATGGCTACACCTTC
TRBD1,-,TRBV6-5,TRBJ2-7,CASSYQGQGIYEQYF,TGTGCCAGCAGTTACCAGGGACAGGGTATTTACGAGCAGTACTTC
-,-,TRBV28,TRBJ2-7,CASSLSGSEQYF,TGTGCCAGCAGTCTCTCAGGGTCCGAGCAGTACTTC
-,once,TRBV27,TRBJ2-7,CASSLNRGAGEQYF,TGTGCCAGCAGTTTAAACCGGGGGGCGGGGGAGCAGTACTTC
-,-,TRBV5-1,TRBJ2-5,CASSLAGGQNF,TGCGCCAGCAGCTTGGCAGGGGGGCAGAACTTC
-,-,TRBV7-3,TRBJ2-2,CASSLSSGNTGELFF,TGTGCCAGCAGCTTGAGTAGCGGAAACACCGGGGAGCTGTTTTTT
-,-,TRBV2,TRBJ1-1,CASSDGRGIAEAFF,TGTGCCAGCAGTGACGGCAGGGGAATCGCTGAAGCTTTCTTT
-,-,TRBV5-1,TRBJ1-3,CASSLEGEFAGNTIYF,TGCGCCAGCAGCTTAGAAGGAGAGTTTGCCGGAAACACCATATATTTT
-,-,TRBV9,TRBJ2-5,CASSSSGTDEETQYF,TGTGCCAGCAGCTCATCCGGGACTGATGAAGAGACCCAGTACTTC
-,-,TRBV2,TRBJ1-1,CASSKETEAFF,TGTGCCAGCAGTAAGGAGACTGAAGCTTTCTTT
-,once,TRBV6-5,TRBJ1-4,CASSSRGSEKLFF,TGTGCCAGCAGTTCAAGGGGCAGTGAAAAACTGTTTTTT
-,-,TRBV5-1,TRBJ1-1,CASSPLPKGDTEAFF,TGCGCCAGCAGCCCACTACCCAAGGGGGACACTGAAGCTTTCTTT
-,-,TRBV29-1,TRBJ1-2,CSVGWGQVSYGYTF,TGCAGCGTTGGGTGGGGCCAGGTGTCCTATGGCTACACCTTC
-,few,TRBV28,TRBJ1-4,CASSLLGRTNEKLFF,TGTGCCAGCAGTTTATTGGGGCGTACTAATGAAAAACTGTTTTTT
-,-,TRBV9,TRBJ2-2,CASNRWPGELFF,TGTGCCAGCAACCGATGGCCCGGGGAGCTGTTTTTT
TRBD2,-,TRBV11-2,TRBJ2-2,CASSLVLAGNVGELFF,TGTGCCAGCAGCTTAGTATTAGCGGGGAACGTCGGGGAGCTGTTTTTT
-,-,TRBV7-9,TRBJ1-5,CASSHEHSNQPQHF,TGTGCCAGCAGCCATGAACATAGCAATCAGCCCCAGCATTTT
-,-,TRBV6-5,TRBJ2-7,CASSYGLSYEQYF,TGTGCCAGCAGTTACGGGCTCTCCTACGAGCAGTACTTC
-,-,TRBV12-3/TRBV12-4,TRBJ2-1,CASSPGRAGEQFF,TGTGCCAGCAGTCCAGGCAGAGCGGGTGAGCAGTTCTTC
-,-,TRBV6-2/TRBV6-3,TRBJ2-3,CASSSRGKAPDTQYF,TGTGCCAGCAGTTCCCGCGGGAAAGCGCCAGATACGCAGTATTTT
-,-,TRBV6-6,TRBJ2-2,CASSYGRDNTGELFF,TGTGCCAGCAGTTACGGGCGGGACAACACCGGGGAGCTGTTTTTT
-,few,TRBV11-2,TRBJ1-1,CASSFSGEKGFSEAFF,TGTGCCAGCAGCTTTAGCGGGGAAAAGGGTTTCTCTGAAGCTTTCTTT
TRBD2,-,TRBV29-1,TRBJ2-5,CSVQGLAGIRETQYF,TGCAGCGTACAAGGACTAGCGGGGATAAGAGAGACCCAGTACTTC
-,few,TRBV2,TRBJ2-3,CASSEGLAFSSTDTQYF,TGTGCCAGCAGTGAGGGTCTAGCGTTCTCTAGCACAGATACGCAGTATTTT
TRBD1,-,TRBV10-2,TRBJ1-2,CASKTGDLNYGYTF,TGCGCCAGCAAGACAGGGGATCTTAACTATGGCTACACCTTC
TRBD2,-,TRBV4-2,TRBJ2-7,CASSPAQTGGVYEQYF,TGTGCCAGCAGCCCCGCCCAAACGGGAGGAGTCTACGAGCAGTACTTC
TRBD2,-,TRBV13,TRBJ2-3,CASSLKREGVDTQYF,TGTGCCAGCAGCCTAAAGCGGGAGGGGGTAGATACGCAGTATTTT
TRBD1,-,TRBV6-6,TRBJ2-3,CASSSHGTRGLGTQYF,TGTGCCAGCAGTTCCCATGGAACTAGGGGGCTGGGTACGCAGTATTTT